Sequencing of this T cell receptor beta chain was carried out in a study of cytomegalovirus exposure and HLA in healthy donors. CDR3 length: 13 residues. After removal of 3 bases from V and 5 bases from J, the junction contained 4 bases not matched to a gene. Germline CDR1 is SGDLS and CDR2 is YYNGEE. The PCR contained 60 Vbeta and 13 Jbeta primers. Using immunoSEQ multiplex PCR, the repertoire was profiled, and TCRdb retains in-frame clones only, with some absent. The sample holds about 59,000 clones, about four fifths seen once. Study-wide points: Presence/absence analyses supposed approximately even sequencing depth among donors. From TCR beta sequences, most subjects' HLA-A and HLA-B alleles were reportedly predicted accurately.

Of note for this clone: Its specificity is unknown.

Sample: PBMCs. The TCR originated in a woman between 40 and 50 years old in good health and CMV-seronegative. The chain uses TRBV9 and TRBJ1-2; 7 positions agree with TRBD1. CDR3 bases: TGTGCCAGCAGCGACGGACAGGCTTATGGCTACACCTTC. Translating gives CASSDGQAYGYTF.